This T cell receptor (beta chain) appears in the sequencing data of a study of shared T cell receptors in the human thymus. This clone has just a few counts. Sequencing used immunoSEQ multiplex PCR; TCRdb keeps in-frame clones, though not all of them. Here the sample spans over 650,000 clones, more than 75% being singletons. Trimming removed 7 bases from V and 7 bases from J, with 16 bases in between. Germline V gene sequence: CDR1 LNHDA, CDR2 SQIVND (reference sequence). This CDR3 region has 13 residues. These same records also appear under a second study, on human thymus T cells. Per that study: Resections from corrective heart surgery supplied the thymus tissue.

The source material was thymocytes. The clonotype comes from a boy under two years old with a congenital heart defect. The rearrangement links TRBV19 to TRBJ1-2, with D maybe TRBD1 (6 bases). Here the CDR3 reads CASTPPNRVGYTF. The CDR3 DNA reads as TGTGCCAGTACCCCCCCTAACAGGGTTGGCTACACCTTC.